A single sample is the source of the 18 T cell receptor beta chains below, sequenced in a study of cytomegalovirus exposure and HLA in healthy donors. Primers: 60 Vbeta forward and 13 Jbeta reverse. Assay used: immunoSEQ multiplex PCR; TCRdb lists only in-frame clones, some missing. This repertoire shows around 61,000 clones, 89% found once; its top ten account for about 1.6%. The sequenced material came from PBMCs. These receptors came from a man aged 25 to 45 in good health and CMV-seropositive.

This clone came up once. The chain employs TRBV30 and TRBJ2-5, with D uncertain. CDR3 size: 11 residues. Deletions cut 3 bases from V and 2 bases from J, with 4 bases between. Germline CDR1 and CDR2: GTSNPN and SVGIG (reference sequence). The DNA of the CDR3 is TGTGCCTGGAGACAGCAAGAGACCCAGTACTTC. Translated: CAWRQQETQYF.

This clone was seen only a few times. V usage is TRBV10-3 and J usage is TRBJ1-4; TRBD1 agrees at 7 bases. V shed 5 bases and J 4 bases; nucleotides not matched to a gene: 7. The germline V gene encodes CDR1 ENHRY and CDR2 SYGVKD. The length of the CDR3 is 15 residues. The CDR3 sequence: CAISKTDRFNEKLFF. The CDR3 coding sequence is TGTGCCATCAGTAAAACGGACAGGTTTAATGAAAAACTGTTTTTT.

The chain carries TRBV25-1 and TRBJ2-7; the match to TRBD1 covers 7 bases. This CDR3 is 12 amino acids long. Per germline, CDR1 MGHDK and CDR2 SYGVNS. Germline trimming cut 10 bases from V and 4 bases from J; bases unmatched to any gene: 7. The CDR3 spells CAIRQGRYEQYF. CDR3 DNA sequence: TGTGCCATTAGACAGGGTCGGTACGAGCAGTACTTC.

The rearrangement joins TRBV30 to TRBJ1-5; 8 bases are a match to TRBD1. The CDR3 length is 15 residues. V lost 3 bases to trimming and J lost 8 bases; unmatched junction nucleotides: 12. Germline CDR1 is GTSNPN and CDR2 is SVGIG (reference sequence). Here the CDR3 DNA reads TGTGCCTGGAGCTTCCGGGACAGGCGGGGGAAGCCCCAGCATTTT. As protein: CAWSFRDRRGKPQHF.

The CDR3 coding sequence is TGTGCCAGCAGACTTCTGACTGTGAACACTGAAGCTTTCTTT. Encoded protein: CASRLLTVNTEAFF. V gene TRBV6-5 combines with J gene TRBJ1-1, with D unclear. This CDR3 is built from 14 residues. Germline lookup yields CDR1 MNHEY and CDR2 SVGAGI. Trimming removed 6 bases from V and 0 bases from J, with 11 bases in between.

The chain uses TRBV4-3 and TRBJ2-1; 9 bases fit TRBD2. This CDR3 region has 14 residues. After removal of 2 bases from V and 10 bases from J, the junction contained 6 bases not matched to a gene. From germline, CDR1 is LGHNA and CDR2 YSLEER. This chain's CDR3 is CASSQLSLAGEQFF. CDR3 in DNA: TGCGCCAGCAGCCAACTTTCTCTAGCGGGAGAGCAGTTCTTC.

This CDR3 is CSANTGHIDGIQYF. CDR3 DNA: TGCAGCGCTAACACGGGACACATTGACGGCATTCAGTACTTC. The chain uses TRBV29-1 and TRBJ2-4; weak D call: TRBD1 (6 bases). Germline CDR1 reads SQVTM; CDR2 reads ANQGSEA. The CDR3 is made up of 14 amino acids. V dropped 7 bases and J dropped 9 bases, with 22 bases sitting between them.

The genes are TRBV25-1 and TRBJ2-1; 10 bases agree with TRBD1. V trimming: 7 bases; J trimming: 9 bases; junction bases outside the gene matches: 12. Germline CDR1 MGHDK, CDR2 SYGVNS. This CDR3 region has 15 residues. The CDR3 sequence: CASIGGGTGVGEQFF. In nucleotides, the CDR3 is TGTGCCAGCATCGGAGGGGGGACAGGGGTTGGTGAGCAGTTCTTC.

This clone occurred once. The V call is TRBV5-1, the J call TRBJ1-4, with 7 nucleotides matching TRBD1. CDR3 length: 12 residues. CDR1 and CDR2 from the germline V gene are SGHRS and YFSETQ. Trimming at V came to 10 bases and at J to 8 bases, leaving 8 bases not matched to a gene. CDR3 in amino acids: CASRGTREKLFF. The CDR3 coding sequence is TGCGCCTCCAGGGGGACAAGGGAAAAACTGTTTTTT.

The rearrangement links TRBV10-3 to TRBJ1-5; D gene ambiguous. V was trimmed by 2 bases and J by 1 base, leaving 15 bases between them. Germline values: CDR1 ENHRY, CDR2 SYGVKD. The CDR3 runs 17 residues. The CDR3 DNA is TGTGCCATCAGTGAGCTCTCGACCACCGGGAGCAATCAGCCCCAGCATTTT. It encodes CAISELSTTGSNQPQHF.

This clone was seen just once. The rearrangement joins TRBV9 to TRBJ2-5; 10 bases agree with TRBD2. Germline CDR1 and CDR2: SGDLS and YYNGEE. The V gene end was trimmed by 4 bases and the J gene end by 2 bases; junction bases not matched to a gene: 5. The length of the CDR3 is 15 residues. CDR3 sequence (DNA): TGTGCCAGCAGCCCGGGACTAGCGATTCAAGAGACCCAGTACTTC. It codes for CASSPGLAIQETQYF.

J is TRBJ2-3 and V is TRBV6-4; perhaps TRBD2 as D (5 bases). Germline V gene data show CDR1 as MRHNA and CDR2 as SNTAGT. Trimming stripped 0 bases from V and 1 base from J, with 8 bases between. The CDR3 length is 15 residues. Written as DNA, the CDR3 is TGTGCCAGCAGTGACTCGAGGGTGGGCACAGATACGCAGTATTTT. Protein: CASSDSRVGTDTQYF.

The rearrangement uses TRBV28 and TRBJ2-5; 7 nucleotides agree with TRBD2. TRBJ2-7 explains the end of the DNA better; the J call may be wrong. Germline lookup yields CDR1 MDHEN and CDR2 SYDVKM. The CDR3 spans 14 residues. The CDR3 reads CASSLYSSGYEQYF. Here the CDR3 DNA reads TGTGCCAGCAGTTTATATTCTAGCGGCTACGAGCAGTACTTC.

The chain has TRBV23-1 and TRBJ2-7, with TRBD1 matching 7 bases. TRBV23-1 falls under the ORF class, with uncertain function. Unmatched junction bases numbered 2, after V lost 0 bases and J lost 0 bases. This CDR3 spans 15 amino acids. The CDR3 region has the DNA TGCGCCAGCAGTCAATCCGGGACAGTCTCCTACGAGCAGTACTTC. This translates into CASSQSGTVSYEQYF.

This clone has a single count. V is TRBV4-1 and J is TRBJ1-2, with a weak D call TRBD1 (6 bases). Germline assignment: CDR1 MGHRA and CDR2 YSYEKL. Trimming left V 3 bases short and J 3 bases short, with 17 bases between. There are 16 residues in the CDR3. The CDR3 coding sequence is TGCGCCAGCAGCCATCCCTTGGGGACACCTTACTATGGCTACACCTTC. As protein: CASSHPLGTPYYGYTF.

V is TRBV27 and J is TRBJ2-7, with D possibly matching TRBD1 (6 bases). The CDR3 runs 14 residues. V lost 8 bases, J lost 0 bases, and 14 bases lay in between. Germline V lookup: CDR1 MNHEY, CDR2 SMNVEV (reference sequence). This chain's CDR3 is CASPQGSGSYEQYF. In DNA, the CDR3 is TGTGCCAGCCCCCAGGGGTCAGGCTCCTACGAGCAGTACTTC.

V is TRBV7-3 and J is TRBJ1-5, with 8 positions matching TRBD1. J was trimmed by 7 bases and V by 6 bases; bases with no gene match: 5. This CDR3 has 13 amino acids. The V gene's germline CDR1 is SGHTA and CDR2 FQGTGA. The CDR3 DNA reads TGTGCCAGCAGTTTGGACAGGGCCCAGCCCCAGCATTTT. It translates to CASSLDRAQPQHF.

This clone was recorded only once. The rearrangement joins TRBV5-4 to TRBJ2-7; unclear D gene. The V end was cut by 0 bases, the J end by 4 bases, with 8 bases between. Germline loops: CDR1 SGHNT, CDR2 YYREEE (reference sequence). This CDR3 is 13 amino acids long. The CDR3 reads CASSLGRSYEQYF. The CDR3 DNA reads TGTGCCAGCAGCTTGGGGCGGTCTTACGAGCAGTACTTC.